This T cell receptor beta chain was recorded in a study of Ad26.COV2.S vaccination and SARS-CoV-2 variants. As for the study in general: By the intramuscular route, Ad26.COV2.S was given once, or twice 56 days apart.

General study results and limits: Vaccinees and placebo recipients showed similar non-spike TCR breadth. Spike-specific CD8+ and CD4+ T cell responses reportedly showed substantial breadth after vaccination.

Clones were sequenced by immunoSEQ multiplex PCR, and TCRdb holds only the in-frame ones, with some missing. The table lists some 460,000 clones, 80% to 90% of them singletons. Treatment reported: 15 to 20 received Ad26.COV2.S at low or high dose, single or two shots; 5 received placebo; per-sample allocation not given. Sampling took place 63 days after the first vaccine or placebo injection. As to this clone: Antigen: not known.

The clonotype originates from a person between 18 and 65 years old who received the Ad26.COV2.S COVID-19 vaccine or a placebo. The source material was peripheral blood, sampled in a trial of Ad26.COV2.S vaccine versus placebo.

This CDR3 reads CASSSNRGPYTEAFF. The CDR3 coding sequence is TGCGCCAGCAGCTCCAACAGGGGCCCGTACACTGAAGCTTTCTTT. V is TRBV5-1 and J is TRBJ1-1; TRBD1 agrees at 7 bases. Germline V gives CDR1 SGHRS, CDR2 YFSETQ. CDR3 length: 15 amino acids. The junction had 8 bases not matched to a gene; V was cut back by 3 bases and J by 3 bases. The complete variable domain, with remaining parts taken from reference TRBV5-1 and TRBJ1-1, reads KAGVTQTPRYLIKTRGQQVTLSCSPISGHRSVSWYQQTPGQGLQFLFEYFSETQRNKGNFPGRFSGRQFSNSRSEMNVSTLELGDSALYLCASSSNRGPYTEAFFGQGTRLTVV.